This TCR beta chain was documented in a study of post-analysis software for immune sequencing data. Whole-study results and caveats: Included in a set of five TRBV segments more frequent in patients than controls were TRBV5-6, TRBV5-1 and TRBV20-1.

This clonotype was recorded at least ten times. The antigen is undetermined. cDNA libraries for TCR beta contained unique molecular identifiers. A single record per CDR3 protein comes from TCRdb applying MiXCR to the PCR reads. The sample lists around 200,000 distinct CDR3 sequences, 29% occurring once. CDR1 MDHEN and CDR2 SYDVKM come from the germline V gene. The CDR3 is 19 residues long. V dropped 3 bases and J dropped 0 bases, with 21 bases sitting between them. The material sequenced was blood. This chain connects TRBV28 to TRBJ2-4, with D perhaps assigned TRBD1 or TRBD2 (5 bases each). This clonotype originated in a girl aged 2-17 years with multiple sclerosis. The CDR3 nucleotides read TGTGCCAGCAGTTTGGGAGACCTGGGGACGGCACTAGCCAAAAACATTCAGTACTTC. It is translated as CASSLGDLGTALAKNIQYF.